Below are 8 T cell receptor beta chains sequenced from a single sample in a study of blood T cell repertoires in COVID-19. Data came from immunoSEQ multiplex PCR; TCRdb stores just in-frame clones and leaves some out. The table shows approximately 280,000 clones, with around 89% occurring only once. The sample taken for sequencing was peripheral blood. These receptors all come from a man aged 40-49 years with acute or convalescent COVID-19.

This clone has just a few counts. The CDR3 protein is CASTLGTVNTGELFF. The DNA for the CDR3 is TGTGCCAGCACCCTGGGGACTGTGAACACCGGGGAGCTGTTTTTT. The rearrangement uses TRBV2 and TRBJ2-2, with D perhaps matching TRBD2 (6 bases). The germline gives CDR1 SNHLY, CDR2 FYNNEI. Trimming took 7 bases from V and 1 from J, leaving 13 bases between them. This CDR3 is built from 15 residues.

The rearrangement joins TRBV5-8 to TRBJ1-1, with 8 bases fitting TRBD1. In germline, CDR1 is SGHTS, CDR2 YDEGEE. With 5 bases clipped from V and 7 bases from J, the junction kept 10 bases outside the gene matches. CDR3 size: 14 residues. CDR3 sequence reads: CASRRDRSSFEAFF. For the CDR3, the DNA is TGTGCCAGCAGGCGGGACAGGAGCAGCTTTGAAGCTTTCTTT.

The chain uses TRBV4-1 and TRBJ2-7; D is uncertain. Germline V lookup: CDR1 MGHRA, CDR2 YSYEKL. Trimming cost V 5 bases and J 2 bases, with 13 bases left between them. This CDR3 comprises 14 residues. In nucleotides, the CDR3 is TGCGCCAGCAGCGGATTATCACAGACCTACGAGCAGTACTTC. Protein: CASSGLSQTYEQYF.

This clone was found a few times. At the DNA level, this CDR3 is encoded by other sequences in the same sample as well. This rearrangement joins TRBV10-1 to TRBJ2-7; 7 bases match TRBD2. V shed 0 bases and J 7 bases; nucleotides not matched to a gene: 3. CDR1 is WNHNN, CDR2 SYGVQD, per germline (reference sequence). The CDR3 has 13 residues. CDR3 sequence: CASSESWGGEQYF. CDR3 nucleotides: TGCGCCAGCAGTGAGTCTTGGGGAGGGGAGCAGTACTTC.

The chain uses TRBV3-1 (or the pseudogene TRBV3-2) and TRBJ1-1; 7 bases agree with TRBD1. Trimming at V came to 2 bases and at J to 1 base, leaving 16 bases not matched to a gene. The CDR3 extends over 19 amino acids. The V gene's germline CDR1 is LGHDT and CDR2 YNNKEL (reference sequence). CDR3: CASSQRGETGMLGNTEAFF. As DNA, the CDR3 is TGTGCCAGCAGCCAAAGGGGCGAGACAGGGATGTTGGGGAACACTGAAGCTTTCTTT.

The V and J genes are TRBV9 and TRBJ2-2, with TRBD2 identical over 8 bases. This CDR3 spans 16 amino acids. V shed 0 bases and J 2 bases; nucleotides not matched to a gene: 3. Germline CDR1 SGDLS, CDR2 YYNGEE. The CDR3 reads CASSVEGLVNTGELFF. CDR3 nucleotides: TGTGCCAGCAGCGTAGAGGGACTAGTCAACACCGGGGAGCTGTTTTTT.

This chain connects TRBV24-1 to TRBJ1-2, with D unclear. V shed 2 bases and J shed 3 bases, with 12 bases lying between them. The V gene's germline CDR1 is KGHDR and CDR2 SFDVKD. CDR3 length: 15 amino acids. As DNA, the CDR3 is TGTGCCACCAGTGATTCCCGCGGGAGCGACTATGGCTACACCTTC. This encodes CATSDSRGSDYGYTF.

This rearrangement joins TRBV15 to TRBJ1-5; D not certain. The CDR3 runs to 14 residues. CDR1 LNHNV and CDR2 YYDKDF come from the germline V gene (reference sequence). Trimming left V 5 bases short and J 5 bases short, with 13 bases between. The CDR3 bases are TGTGCCACCAGCCCTCCCCACAGTTATCAGCCCCAGCATTTT. The encoded protein is CATSPPHSYQPQHF.